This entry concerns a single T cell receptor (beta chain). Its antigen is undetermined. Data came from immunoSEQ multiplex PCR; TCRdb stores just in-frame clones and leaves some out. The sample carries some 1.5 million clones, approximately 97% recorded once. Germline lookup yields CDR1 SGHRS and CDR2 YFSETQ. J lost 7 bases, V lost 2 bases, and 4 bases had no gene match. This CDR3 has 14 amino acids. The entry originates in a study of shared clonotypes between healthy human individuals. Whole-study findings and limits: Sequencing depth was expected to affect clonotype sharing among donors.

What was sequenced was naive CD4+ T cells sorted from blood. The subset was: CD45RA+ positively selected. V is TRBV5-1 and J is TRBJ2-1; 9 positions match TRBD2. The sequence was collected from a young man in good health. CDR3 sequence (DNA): TGCGCCAGCAGCTTAGCCAGCGGGAGGAATGAGCAGTTCTTC. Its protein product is CASSLASGRNEQFF. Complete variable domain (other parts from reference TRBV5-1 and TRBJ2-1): KAGVTQTPRYLIKTRGQQVTLSCSPISGHRSVSWYQQTPGQGLQFLFEYFSETQRNKGNFPGRFSGRQFSNSRSEMNVSTLELGDSALYLCASSLASGRNEQFFGPGTRLTVL.